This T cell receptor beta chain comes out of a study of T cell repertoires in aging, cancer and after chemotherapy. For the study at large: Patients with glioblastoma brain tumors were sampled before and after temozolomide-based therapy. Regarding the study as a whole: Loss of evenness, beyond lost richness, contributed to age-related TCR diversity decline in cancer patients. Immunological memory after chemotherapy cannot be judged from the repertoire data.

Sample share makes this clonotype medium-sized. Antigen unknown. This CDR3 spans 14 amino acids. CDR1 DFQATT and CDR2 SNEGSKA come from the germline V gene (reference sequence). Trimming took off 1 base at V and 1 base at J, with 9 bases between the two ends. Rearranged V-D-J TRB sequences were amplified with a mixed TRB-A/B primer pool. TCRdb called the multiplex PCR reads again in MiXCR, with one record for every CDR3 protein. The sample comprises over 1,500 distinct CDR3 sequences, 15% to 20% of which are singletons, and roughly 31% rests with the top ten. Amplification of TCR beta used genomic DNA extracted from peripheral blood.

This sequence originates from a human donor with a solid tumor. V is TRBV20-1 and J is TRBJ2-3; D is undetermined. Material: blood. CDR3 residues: CSARVEWGTDTQYF. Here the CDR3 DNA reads TGCAGTGCTAGAGTGGAGTGGGGCACAGATACGCAGTATTTT.